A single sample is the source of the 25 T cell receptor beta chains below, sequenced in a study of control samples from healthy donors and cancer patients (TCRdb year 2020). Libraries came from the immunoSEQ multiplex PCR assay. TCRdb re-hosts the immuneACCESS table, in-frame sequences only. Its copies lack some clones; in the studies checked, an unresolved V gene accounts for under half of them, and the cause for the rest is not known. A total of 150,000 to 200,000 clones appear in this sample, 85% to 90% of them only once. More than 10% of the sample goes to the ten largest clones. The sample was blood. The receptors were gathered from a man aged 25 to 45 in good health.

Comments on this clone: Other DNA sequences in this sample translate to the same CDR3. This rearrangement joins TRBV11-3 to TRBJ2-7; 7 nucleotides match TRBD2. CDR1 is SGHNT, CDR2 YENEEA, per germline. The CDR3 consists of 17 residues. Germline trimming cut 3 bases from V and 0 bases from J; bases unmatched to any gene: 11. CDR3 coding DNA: TGTGCCAGCAGCTTCTTATCGGGACTAAGGAGCTCCTACGAGCAGTACTTC. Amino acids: CASSFLSGLRSSYEQYF.

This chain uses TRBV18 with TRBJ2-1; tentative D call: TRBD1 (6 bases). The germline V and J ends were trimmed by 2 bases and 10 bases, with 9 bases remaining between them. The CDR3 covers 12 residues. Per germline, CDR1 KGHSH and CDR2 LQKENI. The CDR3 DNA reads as TGTGCCAGCTCACCAACAGGGTACGAGCAGTTCTTC. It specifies CASSPTGYEQFF.

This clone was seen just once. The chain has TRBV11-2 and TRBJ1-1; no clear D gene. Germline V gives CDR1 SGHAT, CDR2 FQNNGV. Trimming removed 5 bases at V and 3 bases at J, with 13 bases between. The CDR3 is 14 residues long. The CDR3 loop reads CASSRGPRDTEAFF. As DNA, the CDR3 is TGTGCCAGCAGCCGGGGTCCGAGGGACACTGAAGCTTTCTTT.

CDR3 loop: CASSLASEAQYF. CDR3 in DNA: TGTGCCAGCAGCTTAGCGTCTGAGGCCCAGTACTTC. The gene calls are TRBV7-2 and TRBJ2-5; D is ambiguous. This CDR3 comprises 12 residues. The ends were cut back, 0 bases at V and 9 bases at J, with 8 bases in the middle. Germline CDR1 and CDR2: SGHTA and FQGNSA.

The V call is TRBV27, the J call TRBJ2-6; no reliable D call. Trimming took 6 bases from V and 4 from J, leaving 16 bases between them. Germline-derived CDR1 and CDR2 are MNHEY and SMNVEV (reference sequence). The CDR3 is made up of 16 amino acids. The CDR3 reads CASSTSMLTGANVLTF. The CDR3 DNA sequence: TGTGCCAGCAGCACGAGTATGCTCACGGGGGCCAACGTCCTGACTTTC.

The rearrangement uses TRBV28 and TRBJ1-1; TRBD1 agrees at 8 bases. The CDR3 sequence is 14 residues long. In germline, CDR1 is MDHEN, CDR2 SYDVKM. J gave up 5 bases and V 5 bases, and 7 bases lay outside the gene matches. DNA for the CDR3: TGTGCCAGCAGTGCGCAGGGGGCGGGAACTGAAGCTTTCTTT. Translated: CASSAQGAGTEAFF.

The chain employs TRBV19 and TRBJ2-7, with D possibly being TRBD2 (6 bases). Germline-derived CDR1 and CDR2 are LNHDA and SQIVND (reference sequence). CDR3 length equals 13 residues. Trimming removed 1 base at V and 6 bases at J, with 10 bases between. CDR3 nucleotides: TGTGCCAGTAGTATAGGTGCGGGACGCGAGCAGTACTTC. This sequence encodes CASSIGAGREQYF.

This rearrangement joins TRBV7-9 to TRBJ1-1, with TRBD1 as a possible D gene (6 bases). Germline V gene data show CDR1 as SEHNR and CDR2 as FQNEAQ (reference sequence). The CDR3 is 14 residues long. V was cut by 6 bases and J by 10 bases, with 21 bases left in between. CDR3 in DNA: TGTGCCAGCAGAGCGGACAGCCCAGGGCGAGGAGCTTTCTTT. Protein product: CASRADSPGRGAFF.

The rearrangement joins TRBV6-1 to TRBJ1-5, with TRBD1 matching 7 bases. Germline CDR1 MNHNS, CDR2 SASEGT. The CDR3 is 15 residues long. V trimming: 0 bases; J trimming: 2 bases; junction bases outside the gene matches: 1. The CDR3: CASSEAGTGNQPQHF. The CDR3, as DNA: TGTGCCAGCAGTGAAGCCGGGACAGGCAATCAGCCCCAGCATTTT.

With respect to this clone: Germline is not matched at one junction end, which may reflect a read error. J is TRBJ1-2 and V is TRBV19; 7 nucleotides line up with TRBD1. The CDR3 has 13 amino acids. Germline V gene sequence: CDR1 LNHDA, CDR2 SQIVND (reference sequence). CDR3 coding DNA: TGTGCCAGTAGTTTAGACAGGGTTTATGGCTACACCTTC. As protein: CASSLDRVYGYTF.

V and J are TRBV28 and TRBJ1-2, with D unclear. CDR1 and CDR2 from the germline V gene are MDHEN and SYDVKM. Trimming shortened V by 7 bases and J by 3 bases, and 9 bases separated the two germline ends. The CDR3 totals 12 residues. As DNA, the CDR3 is TGTGCCAGCACCACCGCCGACTATGGCTACACCTTC. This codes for CASTTADYGYTF.

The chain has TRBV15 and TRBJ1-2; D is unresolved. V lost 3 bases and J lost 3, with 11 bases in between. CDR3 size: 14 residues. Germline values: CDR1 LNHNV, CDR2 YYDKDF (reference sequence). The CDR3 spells CATSSALGDYGYTF. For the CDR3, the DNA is TGTGCCACCAGCAGTGCCCTCGGGGACTATGGCTACACCTTC. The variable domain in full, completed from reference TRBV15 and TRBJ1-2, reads DAMVIQNPRYQVTQFGKPVTLSCSQTLNHNVMYWYQQKSSQAPKLLFHYYDKDFNNEADTPDNFQSRRPNTSFCFLDIRSPGLGDTAMYLCATSSALGDYGYTFGSGTRLTVV.

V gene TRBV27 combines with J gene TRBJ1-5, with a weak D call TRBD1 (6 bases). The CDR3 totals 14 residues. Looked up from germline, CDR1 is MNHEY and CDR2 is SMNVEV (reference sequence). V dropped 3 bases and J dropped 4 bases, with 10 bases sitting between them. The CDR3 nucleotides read TGTGCCAGCAGTTTCGGGGGCCTTAATCAGCCCCAGCATTTT. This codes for CASSFGGLNQPQHF.

Here the CDR3 reads CASRREGRPSTDTQYF. CDR3 nucleotide sequence: TGTGCCAGCAGAAGGGAGGGGAGGCCCAGCACAGATACGCAGTATTTT. V is TRBV27 and J is TRBJ2-3; TRBD2 aligns across 7 bases. Germline CDR1 and CDR2: MNHEY and SMNVEV (reference sequence). Trimming cost V 6 bases and J 0 bases; bases outside gene matches: 9. This CDR3 is built from 16 residues.

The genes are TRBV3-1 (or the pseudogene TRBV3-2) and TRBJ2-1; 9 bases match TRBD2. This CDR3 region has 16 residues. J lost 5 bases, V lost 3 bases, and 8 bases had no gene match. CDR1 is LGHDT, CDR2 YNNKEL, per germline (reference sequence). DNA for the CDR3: TGTGCCAGCAGCCACCGGACTAGCGCAATCCACAATGAGCAGTTCTTC. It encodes CASSHRTSAIHNEQFF.

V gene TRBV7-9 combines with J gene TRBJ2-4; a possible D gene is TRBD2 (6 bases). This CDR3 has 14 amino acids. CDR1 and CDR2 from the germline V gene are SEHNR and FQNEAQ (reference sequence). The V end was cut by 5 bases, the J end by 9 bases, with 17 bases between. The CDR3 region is CASSPNGGRSIQYF. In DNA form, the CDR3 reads TGTGCCAGCAGCCCGAACGGAGGGCGTAGCATTCAGTACTTC.

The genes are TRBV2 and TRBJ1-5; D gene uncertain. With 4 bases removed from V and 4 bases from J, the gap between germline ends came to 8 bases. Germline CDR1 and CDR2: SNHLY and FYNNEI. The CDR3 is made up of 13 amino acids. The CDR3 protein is CASSAVGNQPQHF. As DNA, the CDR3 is TGTGCCAGCAGTGCGGTAGGGAATCAGCCCCAGCATTTT. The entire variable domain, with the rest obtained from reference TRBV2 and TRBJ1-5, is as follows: EPEVTQTPSHQVTQMGQEVILRCVPISNHLYFYWYRQILGQKVEFLVSFYNNEISEKSEIFDDQFSVERPDGSNFTLKIRSTKLEDSAMYFCASSAVGNQPQHFGDGTRLSIL.

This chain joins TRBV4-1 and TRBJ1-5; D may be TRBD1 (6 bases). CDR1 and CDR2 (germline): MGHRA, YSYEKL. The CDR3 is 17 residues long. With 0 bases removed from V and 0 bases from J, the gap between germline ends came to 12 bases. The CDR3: CASSQDGDMYSNQPQHF. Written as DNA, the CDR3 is TGCGCCAGCAGCCAAGATGGGGACATGTATAGCAATCAGCCCCAGCATTTT.

The CDR3 reads CASSLPGRGTGELFF. Here the CDR3 DNA reads TGTGCCAGCAGTTTACCGGGACGTGGCACCGGGGAGCTGTTTTTT. The chain links TRBV11-2 to TRBJ2-2; D possibly matches TRBD1 or TRBD2 (5 bases each). The CDR3 length is 15 residues. V gave up 6 bases and J gave up 4 bases, with 15 bases separating them. Germline V gives CDR1 SGHAT, CDR2 FQNNGV.

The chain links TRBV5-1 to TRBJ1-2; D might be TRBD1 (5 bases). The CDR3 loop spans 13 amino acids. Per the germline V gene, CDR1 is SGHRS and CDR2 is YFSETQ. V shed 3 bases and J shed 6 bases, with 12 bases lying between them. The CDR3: CASSYGTADGYTF. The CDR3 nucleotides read TGCGCCAGCAGCTACGGGACGGCTGATGGCTACACCTTC. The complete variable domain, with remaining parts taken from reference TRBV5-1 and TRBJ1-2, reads KAGVTQTPRYLIKTRGQQVTLSCSPISGHRSVSWYQQTPGQGLQFLFEYFSETQRNKGNFPGRFSGRQFSNSRSEMNVSTLELGDSALYLCASSYGTADGYTFGSGTRLTVV.

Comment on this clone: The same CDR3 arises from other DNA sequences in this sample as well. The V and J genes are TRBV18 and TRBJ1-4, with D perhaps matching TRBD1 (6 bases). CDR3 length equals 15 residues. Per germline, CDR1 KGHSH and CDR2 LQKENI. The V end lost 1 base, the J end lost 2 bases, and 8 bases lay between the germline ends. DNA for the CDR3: TGTGCCAGCTCACCACTGGGGGCTACTAATGAAAAACTGTTTTTT. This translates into CASSPLGATNEKLFF.

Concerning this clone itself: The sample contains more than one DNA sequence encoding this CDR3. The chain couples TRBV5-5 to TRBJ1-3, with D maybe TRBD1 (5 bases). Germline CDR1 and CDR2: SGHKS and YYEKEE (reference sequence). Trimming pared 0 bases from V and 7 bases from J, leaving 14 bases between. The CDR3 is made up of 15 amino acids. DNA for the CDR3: TGTGCCAGCAGCTTGGCTCCGGGAAAGGGGAACACCATATATTTT. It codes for CASSLAPGKGNTIYF.

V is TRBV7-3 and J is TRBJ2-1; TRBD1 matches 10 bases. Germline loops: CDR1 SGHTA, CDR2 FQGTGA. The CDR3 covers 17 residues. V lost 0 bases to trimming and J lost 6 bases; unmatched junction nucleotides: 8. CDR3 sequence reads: CASSLTRGTGAVNEQFF. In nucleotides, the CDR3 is TGTGCCAGCAGCTTAACCCGAGGGACAGGGGCCGTCAATGAGCAGTTCTTC.

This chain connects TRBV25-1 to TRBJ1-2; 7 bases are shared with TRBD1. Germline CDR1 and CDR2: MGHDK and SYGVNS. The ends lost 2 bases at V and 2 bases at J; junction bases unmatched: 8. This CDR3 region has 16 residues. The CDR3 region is CASSEPRGGANYGYTF. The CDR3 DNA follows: TGTGCCAGCAGTGAACCAAGAGGGGGCGCGAACTATGGCTACACCTTC.

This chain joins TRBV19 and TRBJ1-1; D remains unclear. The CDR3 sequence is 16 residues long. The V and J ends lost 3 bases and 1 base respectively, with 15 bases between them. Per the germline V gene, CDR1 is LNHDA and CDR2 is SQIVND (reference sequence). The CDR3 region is CASSMTTPQENTEAFF. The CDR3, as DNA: TGTGCCAGTAGTATGACGACACCCCAAGAGAACACTGAAGCTTTCTTT.